The clone carrying this T cell receptor (beta chain) has a handful of counts. Clones were sequenced by immunoSEQ multiplex PCR, and TCRdb holds only the in-frame ones, with some missing. The sample records about 12,000 clones, about 80% being singletons. Treatment described: randomized to nivolumab then ipilimumab (arm A) or the reverse (arm B). Sorted cells were live CD3+CD8+, lacking CD19 and CD56, from PBMCs. Germline V gene data show CDR1 as SGHRS and CDR2 as YFSETQ. CDR3 length: 17 amino acids. Trimming at V came to 4 bases and at J to 1 base, leaving 11 bases not matched to a gene. This entry belongs to a study of sequential checkpoint blockade in melanoma. Study context: Randomization was 1:1 between first-line nivolumab→ipilimumab and ipilimumab→nivolumab.

The chain joins TRBV5-1 to TRBJ1-2; TRBD1 matches at 9 bases. Specimen: CD8+ T cells sorted from blood (inferred from file names), collected from a patient given nivolumab and ipilimumab in sequence. The clonotype originates from a human donor with melanoma. As DNA, the CDR3 is TGCGCCAGCAGCGGGGATACCGGGACAGGGATTAACTATGGCTACACCTTC. This translates into CASSGDTGTGINYGYTF. The variable domain in full, completed from reference TRBV5-1 and TRBJ1-2, reads KAGVTQTPRYLIKTRGQQVTLSCSPISGHRSVSWYQQTPGQGLQFLFEYFSETQRNKGNFPGRFSGRQFSNSRSEMNVSTLELGDSALYLCASSGDTGTGINYGYTFGSGTRLTVV.